A selection of T cell receptor beta chains follows, all from one sample in a study of blood T cell repertoires in COVID-19. TCRdb's table, derived via immunoSEQ multiplex PCR, lists solely in-frame clones and lacks some. The sample consists of under 95,000 clones, more than 75% of them appearing once. Sequenced sample: peripheral blood. These receptors all stem from a man between 35 and 55 years old with acute or convalescent COVID-19. Both conserved end residues are part of each CDR3. Each record gives: J gene, V gene, D gene, clone size, CDR3 protein, CDR3 DNA. The D gene is left open where the match is weak. A row's size may be missing; if present it is once, few, many or a size class.

j_gene: TRBJ2-7; v_gene: TRBV21-1; d_gene: .; abundance: .; CDR3aa: CASSKWDRGYEQYF; CDR3nt: TGTGCCAGCAGCAAATGGGACAGGGGCTACGAGCAGTACTTC
j_gene: TRBJ1-5; v_gene: TRBV11-2; d_gene: .; abundance: .; CDR3aa: CASSLSPRDNQPQHF; CDR3nt: TGTGCCAGCAGCTTAAGCCCCAGGGACAATCAGCCCCAGCATTTT
j_gene: TRBJ2-5; v_gene: TRBV5-4; d_gene: .; abundance: .; CDR3aa: CASSLAYRTEETQYF; CDR3nt: TGTGCCAGCAGCTTGGCCTATAGGACTGAAGAGACCCAGTACTTC
j_gene: TRBJ1-1; v_gene: TRBV11-2; d_gene: .; abundance: .; CDR3aa: CASSLVSGSEAFF; CDR3nt: TGTGCCAGCAGCTTAGTGAGCGGGTCAGAAGCTTTCTTT
j_gene: TRBJ2-7; v_gene: TRBV19; d_gene: TRBD2; abundance: .; CDR3aa: CASSIAPGTIYEQYF; CDR3nt: TGTGCCAGTAGTATTGCCCCCGGGACTATCTACGAGCAGTACTTC
j_gene: TRBJ1-1; v_gene: TRBV10-2; d_gene: .; abundance: few; CDR3aa: CATMTGQLNTEAFF; CDR3nt: TGCGCCACCATGACCGGACAGCTTAACACTGAAGCTTTCTTT
j_gene: TRBJ2-2; v_gene: TRBV6-5; d_gene: TRBD1; abundance: .; CDR3aa: CASRGQGDTGELFF; CDR3nt: TGTGCCAGCAGAGGACAGGGGGACACCGGGGAGCTGTTTTTT
j_gene: TRBJ1-2; v_gene: TRBV7-9; d_gene: TRBD1; abundance: .; CDR3aa: CASSLSPQGERNTF; CDR3nt: TGTGCCAGCAGCTTATCCCCACAGGGGGAGCGGAACACCTTC
j_gene: TRBJ1-1; v_gene: TRBV4-2; d_gene: TRBD1; abundance: .; CDR3aa: CASSQGQVAEAFF; CDR3nt: TGTGCCAGCAGCCAGGGACAGGTGGCTGAAGCTTTCTTT
j_gene: TRBJ2-7; v_gene: TRBV12-3/TRBV12-4; d_gene: .; abundance: few; CDR3aa: CASSLNRWNEQYF; CDR3nt: TGTGCCAGCAGTTTAAACAGATGGAACGAGCAGTACTTC